This T cell receptor (beta chain) originates from a study of chemoradiotherapy in HPV16-positive cancers. The wider study: A couple of HPV16-positive patients' cells yielded candidate HPV-specific clones and common motifs.

Study outcomes and limitations: Better recurrence-free survival went with HPV-responsive T-cell expansion in HPV16-positive patients. Functional assays defining HPV-specific T cells used only a couple of HPV16-positive patients. Candidate HPV-specific clones and E7-related TCR motifs grew in tumor during treatment.

Repertoires were generated with immunoSEQ multiplex PCR, while TCRdb's copy carries only in-frame clones and drops some. The sample carries about 13,000 clones, around 85% recorded once. On this clone: The antigen is unknown.

This CDR3 has 15 residues. Germline V lookup: CDR1 SNHLY, CDR2 FYNNEI. V dropped 6 bases and J dropped 3 bases, with 14 bases sitting between them. Specimen: blood, collected from a patient who underwent chemoradiotherapy. This sequence originates from a human donor with HPV-associated anogenital cancer. The V and J genes are TRBV2 and TRBJ2-2; maybe TRBD2 (5 bases). The CDR3 sequence is CASSWAGSDTGELFF. Written as DNA, the CDR3 is TGTGCCAGCAGCTGGGCGGGCTCGGACACCGGGGAGCTGTTTTTT.